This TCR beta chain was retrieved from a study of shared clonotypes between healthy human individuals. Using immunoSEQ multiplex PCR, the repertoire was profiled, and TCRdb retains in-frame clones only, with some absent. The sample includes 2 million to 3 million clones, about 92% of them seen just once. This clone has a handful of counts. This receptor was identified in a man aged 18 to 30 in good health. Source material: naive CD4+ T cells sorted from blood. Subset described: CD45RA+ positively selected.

CDR3 amino acids: CASSVDFSGELFF. The CDR3 nucleotides read TGTGCCAGCAGCGTAGATTTCTCCGGGGAGCTGTTTTTT. V usage is TRBV9 and J usage is TRBJ2-2; D is unclear. V lost 0 bases to trimming and J lost 6 bases, with 6 bases between them. Germline V gene lookup returns CDR1 SGDLS and CDR2 YYNGEE. The CDR3 totals 13 residues. Based on the CDR3 plus reference TRBV9 and TRBJ2-2, the full variable domain is DSGVTQTPKHLITATGQRVTLRCSPRSGDLSVYWYQQSLDQGLQFLIQYYNGEERAKGNILERFSAQQFPDLHSELNLSSLELGDSALYFCASSVDFSGELFFGEGSRLTVL.